These 19 T cell receptor beta chains were all obtained from the same sample, sequenced in a study of blood T cell repertoires in COVID-19. Repertoires were generated with immunoSEQ multiplex PCR, while TCRdb's copy carries only in-frame clones and drops some. The table lists about 300,000 clones, over 75% of them singletons, with around 1.1% in the top ten. The specimen sequenced was PBMCs or T cells enriched from blood (not recorded which). These receptors all stem from a woman in her 30s who had recovered from COVID-19.

The genes are TRBV7-8 and TRBJ2-7, with 7 bases fitting TRBD2. Germline V gene lookup returns CDR1 SGHVS and CDR2 FQNEAQ. The trim removed 3 bases at V and 6 bases at J, leaving 8 bases unmatched. This CDR3 region has 14 residues. CDR3 sequence reads: CASSFGEGTSEQYF. The CDR3 DNA reads as TGTGCCAGCAGCTTCGGGGAGGGGACCTCCGAGCAGTACTTC.

The chain links TRBV20-1 to TRBJ2-5; D gene uncertain. This CDR3 is 12 amino acids long. Germline V gene lookup returns CDR1 DFQATT and CDR2 SNEGSKA (reference sequence). V lost 3 bases and J lost 3, with 8 bases in between. The CDR3 sequence is CSASTEKETQYF. The CDR3 bases are TGCAGTGCTAGTACCGAGAAAGAGACCCAGTACTTC.

The J gene is TRBJ2-6, the V gene TRBV7-3; possibly TRBD1 for D (5 bases). The CDR3 is 16 residues long. CDR1 and CDR2 from the germline V gene are SGHTA and FQGTGA. The ends were cut back, 6 bases at V and 0 bases at J, with 12 bases in the middle. The CDR3 protein is CASSLDSLSGANVLTF. CDR3 nucleotides: TGTGCCAGCAGTCTTGACAGCCTCTCTGGGGCCAACGTCCTGACTTTC.

The rearrangement joins TRBV11-2 to TRBJ2-6; 9 bases match TRBD2. Germline CDR1 and CDR2: SGHAT and FQNNGV. The CDR3 is 18 amino acids. Unmatched junction bases numbered 8, after V lost 4 bases and J lost 1 base. CDR3 amino acids: CASSSIAGAGSGANVLTF. The DNA of the CDR3 is TGTGCCAGCAGCTCGATAGCGGGAGCTGGGTCTGGGGCCAACGTCCTGACTTTC.

This chain joins TRBV28 and TRBJ1-4, with D uncertain. Germline V gives CDR1 MDHEN, CDR2 SYDVKM. With 6 bases removed from V and 5 bases from J, the gap between germline ends came to 7 bases. The CDR3 runs 12 residues. The CDR3 reads CASRKPNEKLFF. In DNA, the CDR3 is TGTGCCAGCAGGAAGCCCAATGAAAAACTGTTTTTT.

A single count supports this clone. The gene calls are TRBV5-4 and TRBJ2-5, with TRBD2 identical over 15 bases. There are 18 residues in the CDR3. Germline loops: CDR1 SGHNT, CDR2 YYREEE (reference sequence). The junction had 8 bases not matched to a gene; V was cut back by 4 bases and J by 1 base. The CDR3 DNA reads TGTGCCAGCAGCCTCGGGACTAGCGGGAGGCGGGGCCAAGAGACCCAGTACTTC. This gives the protein CASSLGTSGRRGQETQYF.

V gene TRBV29-1 combines with J gene TRBJ1-2; D ambiguous. The germline V gene encodes CDR1 SQVTM and CDR2 ANQGSEA. The V end lost 0 bases, the J end lost 3 bases, and 11 bases lay between the germline ends. The CDR3 length is 14 residues. CDR3 nucleotide sequence: TGCAGCGTTGAAGACAACGGGGTAGACTATGGCTACACCTTC. Its translation is CSVEDNGVDYGYTF.

The V gene is TRBV7-2, the J gene TRBJ2-7; 9 bases map to TRBD2. CDR3 length equals 15 residues. J gave up 5 bases and V 6 bases, and 11 bases lay outside the gene matches. Germline values: CDR1 SGHTA, CDR2 FQGNSA. The CDR3 here is CASRFGLAGINEQYF. The DNA of the CDR3 is TGTGCCAGCAGATTCGGCCTAGCGGGAATCAACGAGCAGTACTTC. The full variable domain, in which reference TRBV7-2 and TRBJ2-7 provide the parts outside the CDR3, is GAGVSQSPSNKVTEKGKDVELRCDPISGHTALYWYRQSLGQGLEFLIYFQGNSAPDKSGLPSDRFSAERTGGSVSTLTIQRTQQEDSAVYLCASRFGLAGINEQYFGPGTRLTVT.

J is TRBJ2-5 and V is TRBV2; D might be TRBD1 (6 bases). Trimming took off 6 bases at V and 5 bases at J, with 19 bases between the two ends. CDR1 and CDR2 from the germline V gene are SNHLY and FYNNEI. CDR3 length equals 15 residues. This CDR3 is CASSLGQWGGETQYF. The CDR3, as DNA: TGTGCCAGCAGCCTCGGACAGTGGGGCGGGGAGACCCAGTACTTC.

The CDR3 spells CASSSISGTTDTQYF. DNA of the CDR3: TGTGCCAGCAGCTCGATTAGCGGAACCACAGATACGCAGTATTTT. The V and J genes are TRBV7-6 and TRBJ2-3, with a possible D match to TRBD2 (6 bases). The CDR3 runs to 15 residues. Trimming left V 4 bases short and J 2 bases short, with 13 bases between. Germline lookup yields CDR1 SGHVS and CDR2 FNYEAQ.

The sample holds one count of this clone. V usage is TRBV7-2 and J usage is TRBJ1-2, with 7 nucleotides matching TRBD1. Germline trimming cut 1 base from V and 3 bases from J; bases unmatched to any gene: 5. Germline CDR1 reads SGHTA; CDR2 reads FQGNSA. This CDR3 region has 15 residues. Here the CDR3 DNA reads TGTGCCAGCAGCTTAGAGCCAGGGGGGTACTATGGCTACACCTTC. Translated, it gives CASSLEPGGYYGYTF.

The V call is TRBV19, the J call TRBJ2-3; 10 bases line up with TRBD2. The trim removed 4 bases at V and 6 bases at J, leaving 7 bases unmatched. CDR1 is LNHDA and CDR2 is SQIVND in the germline V gene (reference sequence). CDR3 length: 15 amino acids. The CDR3 is CASSRSSGSTDTQYF. The CDR3 DNA is TGTGCCAGTAGTAGGTCTAGCGGGAGTACTGATACGCAGTATTTT.

The V and J genes are TRBV5-6 and TRBJ1-2, with 11 bases that match TRBD1. Germline V CDR1 and CDR2: SGHDT, YYEEEE. Trimming removed 3 bases from V and 5 bases from J; junction bases left unmatched: 12. The CDR3 loop spans 17 amino acids. DNA for the CDR3: TGTGCCAGCAGCTACGAGGGGACAGGGGGTGATCGGTATGGCTACACCTTC. Translating it yields CASSYEGTGGDRYGYTF.

The chain recombines TRBV7-8 with TRBJ2-5; 9 bases map to TRBD2. The CDR3 is 16 residues long. V shed 5 bases, J shed 5 bases, and the junction held 12 bases outside the gene matches. The germline CDR1 and CDR2 sequences are SGHVS and FQNEAQ. CDR3 sequence: CASSPSTSGGRETQYF. Written as DNA, the CDR3 is TGTGCCAGCAGCCCGTCGACTAGCGGAGGAAGGGAGACCCAGTACTTC.

The chain recombines TRBV3-1 (or the pseudogene TRBV3-2) with TRBJ1-1; 9 positions match TRBD1. This CDR3 contains 16 residues. V dropped 4 bases and J dropped 2; count of bases not matched to a gene: 8. Per the germline V gene, CDR1 is LGHDT and CDR2 is YNNKEL (reference sequence). DNA of the CDR3: TGTGCCAGCAGCCGAACGGGACAGGGTTTTAACACTGAAGCTTTCTTT. Its protein is CASSRTGQGFNTEAFF.

The chain carries TRBV27 and TRBJ2-2, with 10 bases matching TRBD2. With V trimmed by 7 bases and J by 4 bases, 3 bases remained unmatched. The CDR3 consists of 14 residues. Germline CDR1 reads MNHEY; CDR2 reads SMNVEV (reference sequence). CDR3 DNA: TGTGCCAGCAAGGGACTAGCGATCACCGGGGAGCTGTTTTTT. Translating gives CASKGLAITGELFF.

The rearrangement links TRBV5-6 to TRBJ2-5, with TRBD2 matching 12 bases. The CDR3 extends over 16 amino acids. J lost 5 bases, V lost 2 bases, and 7 bases had no gene match. Germline V gives CDR1 SGHDT, CDR2 YYEEEE. CDR3 bases: TGTGCCAGCAGCTTCAAGACTAGCGGGAGAGGGGAGACCCAGTACTTC. It is translated as CASSFKTSGRGETQYF. Full variable domain (outside the CDR3, taken from reference TRBV5-6 and TRBJ2-5): DAGVTQSPTHLIKTRGQQVTLRCSPKSGHDTVSWYQQALGQGPQFIFQYYEEEERQRGNFPDRFSGHQFPNYSSELNVNALLLGDSALYLCASSFKTSGRGETQYFGPGTRLLVL.

V gene TRBV30 combines with J gene TRBJ2-7, with 8 positions matching TRBD2. Germline CDR1 GTSNPN, CDR2 SVGIG (reference sequence). The V gene end was trimmed by 1 base and the J gene end by 3 bases; junction bases not matched to a gene: 2. The CDR3 totals 13 residues. The CDR3 coding sequence is TGTGCCTGGAGTGGACTAGCGAGCTACGAGCAGTACTTC. It codes for CAWSGLASYEQYF.

The J gene is TRBJ2-7, the V gene TRBV27; no reliable D call. Germline V gene lookup returns CDR1 MNHEY and CDR2 SMNVEV (reference sequence). V lost 3 bases, J lost 5 bases, and 8 bases lay in between. The CDR3 has 12 amino acids. In DNA, the CDR3 is TGTGCCAGCAGTTTCCCGTGGCACGAGCAGTACTTC. Amino acid sequence: CASSFPWHEQYF.